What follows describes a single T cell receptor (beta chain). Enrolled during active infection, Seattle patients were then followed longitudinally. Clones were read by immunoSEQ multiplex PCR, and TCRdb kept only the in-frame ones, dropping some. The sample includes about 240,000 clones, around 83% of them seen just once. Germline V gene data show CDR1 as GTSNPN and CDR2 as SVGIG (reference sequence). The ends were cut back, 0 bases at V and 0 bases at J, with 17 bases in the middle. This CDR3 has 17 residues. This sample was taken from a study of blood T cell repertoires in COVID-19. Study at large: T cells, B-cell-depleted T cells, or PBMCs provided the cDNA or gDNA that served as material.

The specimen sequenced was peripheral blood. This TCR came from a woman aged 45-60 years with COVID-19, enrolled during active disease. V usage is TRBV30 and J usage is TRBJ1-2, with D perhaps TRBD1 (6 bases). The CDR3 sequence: CAWSVRRGQPANYGYTF. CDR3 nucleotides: TGTGCCTGGAGTGTACGCAGGGGCCAACCAGCTAACTATGGCTACACCTTC.